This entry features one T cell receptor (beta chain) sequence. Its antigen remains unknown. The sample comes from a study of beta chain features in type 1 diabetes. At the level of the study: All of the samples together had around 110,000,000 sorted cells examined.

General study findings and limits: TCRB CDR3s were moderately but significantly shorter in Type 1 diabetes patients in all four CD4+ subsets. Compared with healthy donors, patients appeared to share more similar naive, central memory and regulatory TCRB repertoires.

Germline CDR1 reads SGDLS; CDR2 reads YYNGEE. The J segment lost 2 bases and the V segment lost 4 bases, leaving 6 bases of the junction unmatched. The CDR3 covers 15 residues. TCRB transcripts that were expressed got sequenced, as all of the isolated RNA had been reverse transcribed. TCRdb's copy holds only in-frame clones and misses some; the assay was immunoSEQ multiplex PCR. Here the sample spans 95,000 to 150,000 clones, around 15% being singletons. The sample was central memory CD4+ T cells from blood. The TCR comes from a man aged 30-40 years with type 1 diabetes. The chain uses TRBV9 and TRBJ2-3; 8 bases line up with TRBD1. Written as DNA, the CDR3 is TGTGCCAGCAGCCCGCGGGGACAGGACACAGATACGCAGTATTTT. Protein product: CASSPRGQDTDTQYF.